This entry features one TCR beta chain sequence. This clone's antigen is unknown. The record has no base qualities; no much larger clone is one base away. CDR1 and CDR2 (GTSNPN, SVGIG) derive from the germline V gene (reference sequence). The germline V end is reduced by 3 bases and the J end by 4 bases; junction bases left unmatched: 6. The CDR3, from cysteine to phenylalanine, totals 16 residues. The entry retains the CDR3 DNA only, 48 bases that are in frame from base 1. TCRbeta CDR3 regions were amplified from genomic DNA by means of the immunoSEQ Assay, a bias-controlled multiplex PCR. The original pipeline was this. The number of nucleated cells in each sample was estimated by amplification of reference gene primers within the assay. To quantify the absolute abundance of each unique TCRbeta CDR3 rearrangement, sequence reads were collapsed and filtered. For each sample, productive Simpson clonality was calculated as the square root of Simpson's diversity index over productive rearrangements. Here the immuneACCESS table is served through TCRdb, limited to in-frame sequences with V and J called. Missing clones are a known gap in these copies; in checked studies unresolved V genes cover under half, and the rest lacks a known reason. Clonal size and the V and J genes are those of that table, whereas D and trimming came from the DNA. This sample gives under 55,000 clones in total; 79% of them show up just once. Under 30% of the sample rests with the top ten.

These data belong to a study of blood T cell repertoires in COVID-19 (dated by TCRdb to the early 2020s). About the investigation overall: Samples covering the acute and convalescent phases of COVID-19 were provided by collaborators in the United States, Italy and Spain. Subjects who had been exposed to COVID-19, were actively infected with it, or had recovered from it provided the deeply sampled blood TCRbeta repertoires that made up the dataset. Where HLA class I and class II types were available, the types were taken from metadata supplied by the sample provider, not from assay-based typing. The repertoires were released in a freely available public database intended as a resource for research on the immune response to SARS-CoV-2. Sample metadata almost always included a de-identified subject ID, COVID-19 status, age in years and sex. Samples were obtained from the ongoing ImmuneRACE study (first 160 participants) and from 950 to 1,500 subjects provided by 6 global collaborators. The material from the prospective study consisted of cDNA or gDNA derived from T cells, B-cell-depleted T cells, or PBMCs.

Study-level results and caveats: How much clinical and demographic metadata was included differed by source and by participant, and the metadata was provided uncurated.

Collaborating institutions collected whole blood in K2EDTA tubes following their own protocols. For TCRbeta analysis, collaborators shipped samples in one of three forms: frozen whole blood, isolated PBMCs, or DNA extracted from either of those sample types. Sequences were obtained from peripheral blood. This TCR was sampled from an older man with acute or convalescent COVID-19. The V and J genes are TRBV30 and TRBJ2-3; TRBD2 aligns with 14 central bases. The CDR3 protein is CAWSTGLAGAADTQYF. In nucleotides, the sequence is TGTGCCTGGAGCACGGGACTAGCGGGAGCGGCAGATACGCAGTATTTT.